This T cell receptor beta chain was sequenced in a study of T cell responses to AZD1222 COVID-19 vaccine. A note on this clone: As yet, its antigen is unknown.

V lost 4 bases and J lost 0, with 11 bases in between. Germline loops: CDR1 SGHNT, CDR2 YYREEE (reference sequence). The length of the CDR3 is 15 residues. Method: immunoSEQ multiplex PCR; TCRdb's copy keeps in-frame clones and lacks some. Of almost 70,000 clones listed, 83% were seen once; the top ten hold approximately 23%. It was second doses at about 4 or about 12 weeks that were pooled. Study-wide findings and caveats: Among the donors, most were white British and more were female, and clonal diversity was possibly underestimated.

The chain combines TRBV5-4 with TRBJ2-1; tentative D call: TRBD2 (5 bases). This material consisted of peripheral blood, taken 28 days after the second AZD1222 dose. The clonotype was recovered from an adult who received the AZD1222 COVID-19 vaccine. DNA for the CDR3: TGTGCCAGCAGCCCCGGGGAGAGCTCCTACAATGAGCAGTTCTTC. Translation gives CASSPGESSYNEQFF.